This T cell receptor beta chain emerged from a study of CD8 T cells in Susac syndrome. General study results and limits: By the study's own acknowledgment, its TCR sequencing and HLA analysis included relatively few individuals.

On this clonotype itself: Antigen unknown.

CDR3 length: 13 residues. Germline CDR1 reads SGHVS; CDR2 reads FNYEAQ. The ends were cut back, 4 bases at V and 9 bases at J, with 16 bases in the middle. Reverse transcription of roughly 0.45 to 1 ug RNA was performed with random hexamers. An immunoSEQ multiplex PCR generated amplified TCR beta CDR3 products spanning 54 Vbeta and 13 Jbeta. TCRdb fed the immunoSEQ multiplex PCR reads into MiXCR, producing one record per CDR3 protein. The sample shows 50,000 to 55,000 distinct CDR3 sequences, about 95% of them seen only once. The source of this sequence is a human donor with Susac syndrome. The rearrangement uses TRBV7-6 and TRBJ2-7, with a possible D match to TRBD2 (5 bases). The sample was CD8+ T cells from PBMCs. The CDR3 loop is CASSSGLSIGQYF. The CDR3 DNA sequence: TGTGCCAGCAGCTCCGGACTCTCGATCGGGCAGTACTTC. Complete variable domain (other parts from reference TRBV7-6 and TRBJ2-7): GAGVSQSPRYKVTKRGQDVALRCDPISGHVSLYWYRQALGQGPEFLTYFNYEAQQDKSGLPNDRFSAERPEGSISTLTIQRTEQRDSAMYRCASSSGLSIGQYFGPGTRLTVT.